Detailed here is one T cell receptor beta chain. Antigen specificity is unknown. Profiling relied on immunoSEQ multiplex PCR, and the TCRdb table lists in-frame clones only, not all of them. The table records tens of thousands of clones, roughly nine tenths of them present only once. These data originate in a study of a mutant IDH1 vaccine in newly diagnosed glioma. Study outcomes and limitations: Pseudoprogression apparently tracked independently of changes in top peripheral T cell clonotypes.

The sample's time point: week 35, safety follow-up. Each dose of the vaccine consisted of 300 ug of mutant IDH1 20-mer peptide, with topical imiquimod. Donors had new WHO grade 3 or 4 IDH1-mutant, ATRX-lost astrocytomas. Germline values: CDR1 MNHEY, CDR2 SVGAGI. The V and J ends lost 6 bases and 5 bases respectively, with 5 bases between them. The CDR3 has 11 residues. The sequencing used PBMCs, collected from a glioma patient whose treatment included an IDH1 peptide vaccine. The chain employs TRBV6-5 and TRBJ1-3; D not resolved. The TCR comes from a man aged 40-55 years with glioma. The CDR3 loop is CASRGRNTIYF. The CDR3, as DNA: TGTGCCAGCAGGGGGAGAAACACCATATATTTT.